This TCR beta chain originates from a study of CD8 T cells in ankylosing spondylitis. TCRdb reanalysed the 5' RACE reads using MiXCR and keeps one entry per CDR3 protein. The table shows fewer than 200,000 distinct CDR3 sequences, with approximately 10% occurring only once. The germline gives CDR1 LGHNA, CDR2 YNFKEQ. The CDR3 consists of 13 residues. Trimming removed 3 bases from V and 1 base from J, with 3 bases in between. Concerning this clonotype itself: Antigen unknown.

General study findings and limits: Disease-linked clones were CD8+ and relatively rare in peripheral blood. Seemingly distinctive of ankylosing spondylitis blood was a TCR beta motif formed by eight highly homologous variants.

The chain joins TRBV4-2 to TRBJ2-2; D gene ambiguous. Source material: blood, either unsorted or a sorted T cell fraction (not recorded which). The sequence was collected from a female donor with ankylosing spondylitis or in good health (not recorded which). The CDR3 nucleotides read TGTGCCAGCAGCCAGATGAACACCGGGGAGCTGTTTTTT. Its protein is CASSQMNTGELFF.